Described below is a single TCR beta chain sequence and its context. What it recognizes is unknown. V was trimmed by 4 bases and J by 10 bases, leaving 17 bases between them. The germline V gene has CDR1 LGHNA and CDR2 YSLEER. This CDR3 region has 13 residues. The data belong to a study of cytomegalovirus exposure and HLA in healthy donors. Findings of the study overall: A missense variant in DCLRE1C was later tied to TCR beta V- and J-gene trimming.

PCR amplification relied on 60 Vbeta primers (plus 13 Jbeta primers). Using immunoSEQ multiplex PCR, the repertoire was profiled, and TCRdb retains in-frame clones only, with some absent. Here the sample spans more than 95,000 clones, roughly 79% being singletons. V and J are TRBV4-3 and TRBJ2-7, with D possibly TRBD1 on 6 matching bases. Specimen: PBMCs. The origin of this receptor is a woman aged 30 to 39 in good health and CMV-seronegative. This CDR3 reads CASSLSKGDNQYF. The CDR3 bases are TGCGCCAGCAGCCTATCCAAAGGGGACAATCAGTACTTC.